Listed below are T cell receptor beta chains from one sample, sequenced in a study of cytomegalovirus exposure and HLA in healthy donors. Profiling relied on immunoSEQ multiplex PCR, and the TCRdb table lists in-frame clones only, not all of them. This sample has about 140,000 clones, with roughly 81% found just once. The sample was PBMCs. The receptors were gathered from a woman aged 25-40 years in good health and CMV-seronegative. Each CDR3 is given with its conserved first and last residue.

v_call	j_call	cdr3_aa
TRBV30	TRBJ1-6	CAWSVRDRDSPLHF
TRBV5-1	TRBJ2-7	CASSLAEETYEQYF
TRBV7-6	TRBJ1-1	CASSPGGQGAGEAFF
TRBV18	TRBJ1-1	CASSPLRGTEAFF
TRBV2	TRBJ1-6	CASSDSLPRGFFVSPLHF
TRBV2	TRBJ2-5	CASSEQGPSETQYF
TRBV7-6	TRBJ1-1	CASSLDSRQGRGAFF
TRBV5-1	TRBJ2-6	CASSLILSGANVLTF
TRBV7-2	TRBJ1-5	CASSEGRGNQPQHF
TRBV9	TRBJ2-1	CASSVADNEQFF
TRBV5-4	TRBJ2-2	CASSVTGDTGELFF
TRBV4-3	TRBJ1-2	CASSQEGQDNYGYTF
TRBV11-1	TRBJ2-5	CASSLDRGWAETQYF
TRBV6-5	TRBJ2-7	CASSYGRGPYEQYF
TRBV4-1	TRBJ1-1	CASSTGGAGTEAFF
TRBV7-2	TRBJ2-7	CASSVGPGGGESYEQYF
TRBV18	TRBJ2-7	CASSPAGREQYF
TRBV19	TRBJ1-3	CASSVRNTIYF
TRBV11-1	TRBJ2-7	CASSLIAEAYEQYF
TRBV10-2	TRBJ1-4	CASSWQSNEKLFF
TRBV19	TRBJ2-2	CASSIGGNTGELFF
TRBV9	TRBJ1-4	CASSGGLLGATNEKLFF
TRBV7-8	TRBJ2-5	CASSTRTGTVGETQYF
TRBV7-6	TRBJ2-2	CASSLELPNTGELFF
TRBV7-9	TRBJ1-6	CATATPLDRAGSPLHF
TRBV9	TRBJ2-1	CASSVDRGEFAYNEQFF
TRBV2	TRBJ1-6	CASREDYNSPLHF
TRBV7-9	TRBJ1-5	CASSRDLDQPQHF
TRBV9	TRBJ2-2	CASTLPLPKGSSGATNTGELFF
TRBV4-3	TRBJ2-3	CASSQDIGTDTQYF
TRBV2	TRBJ1-1	CASSEGQGGNTEAFF
TRBV6-5	TRBJ2-5	CASSYLSGGIEETQYF
TRBV2	TRBJ1-5	CASSPDRAASNQPQHF
TRBV18	TRBJ1-5	CASSPNGQGVNQPQHF
TRBV23-1	TRBJ1-1	CASTRGQGRAMNTEAFF
TRBV11-2	TRBJ1-2	CASSGRGPDYGYTF
TRBV7-9	TRBJ2-7	CASSLDRLYYEQYF
TRBV2	TRBJ2-3	CASSVLAGVSTDTQYF
TRBV5-1	TRBJ2-5	CASSLEPTSGQETQYF
TRBV27	TRBJ1-5	CASSFIGGNQPQHF
TRBV7-2	TRBJ2-5	CASSPNRIAGGPGETQYF
TRBV5-1	TRBJ2-5	CASSKTSGGDWETQYF
TRBV4-1	TRBJ1-3	CASSQDIRTTTGNTIYF
TRBV5-6	TRBJ2-1	CASSLDRRYYNEQFF
TRBV11-2	TRBJ1-5	CASSPQTGNQPQHF
TRBV5-1	TRBJ1-6	CASRFPGQGETNSPLHF
TRBV12-5	TRBJ2-3	CASGDTTDTQYF
TRBV7-9	TRBJ1-2	CASSLPGTNYGYTF
TRBV6-1	TRBJ1-4	CASSEAGEGKLFF
TRBV5-1	TRBJ2-1	CASRRGQPQDNEQFF
TRBV16	TRBJ2-7	CASSHSRQGVIPAYEQYF
TRBV7-2	TRBJ2-2	CASSRDRGIGFTGELFF
TRBV5-1	TRBJ1-2	CASSPDPGVSYGYTF
TRBV4-2	TRBJ2-2	CASSQASGGTGELFF
TRBV18	TRBJ1-1	CASSQGSGTEAFF
TRBV7-8	TRBJ2-7	CASSLETRSEQYF
TRBV7-8	TRBJ1-1	CASSSDSYTEAFF
TRBV2	TRBJ2-7	CASSVDSKRISSYEQYF
TRBV30	TRBJ1-4	CAWNARNPGEKLFF
TRBV18	TRBJ2-7	CASSPGQRNEQYF